This T cell receptor (beta chain) was identified in a study of human T cells and chemical hapten exposure (dated by TCRdb to the early 2020s). Concerning the study at large: For sensitization, 2% DPC in acetone was applied to a 2 cm by 2 cm area of upper inner arm skin. Twenty-nine alopecia patients provided blood for TCR sequencing at one to four time points (pre-sensitization, 2, 6 and 24 weeks). Libraries were pooled for sequencing, and variation in per-sample TCR yields was attributed mainly to small differences in library volumes within the pool. Throughout the approximately 23-week study period, patients were also given weekly therapeutic DPC doses on the scalp. Peripheral blood TCR repertoire changes were tracked in vivo in alopecia patients during primary and secondary sensitization to the hapten diphenylcyclopropenone (DPC). Alopecia areata with under or over 50% scalp involvement, alopecia totalis and alopecia universalis were represented in the patient cohort, which was mostly female. Blood was sampled from patients pre-sensitization (week 0) and at 2, 6 and about 24 weeks after DPC sensitization. Patch tests used Finn chambers with 0.01% DPC on the upper back, scored after 6 days by International Contact Dermatitis Research Group standards. The investigation overall reported the following: All patients had alopecia, a presumed autoimmune disease, so their immune response might differ from that of healthy individuals. Patch test score was positively correlated with the number of PT1 expanded TCRs, with significance at thresholds 8, 16 and 32 but not at 4. Significantly more large CDR3 similarity clusters were formed by expanded TCRs than by pre-sensitization or healthy control sets, consistent with antigen-driven responses. No change with DPC sensitization was found in the number of TCRs above 1 in 1000 frequency, and no evidence of global repertoire structure alterations was found. Repeated subsampling changed both the strength of the expansion versus patch-test correlation and the threshold at which the correlation became significant.

In light of the paper, this sample's time point label describes: patch test 2, 6 weeks after DPC sensitization. What this sample's treatment or condition label stands for: therapeutic diphenylcyclopropenone sensitization with weekly scalp DPC. At every patch-test visit, the blood draw took place before the patch test was put on. To be eligible, patients had to be aged 18 to 70, diagnosed with alopecia and judged suitable for DPC therapy, while pregnant patients were excluded. Unfractionated whole blood was collected in Tempus Blood RNA tubes, and total RNA was extracted from that blood. The method was RACE. TCRdb records NextSeq 500 as the sequencer. Library preparation attached unique molecular identifiers to individual cDNA molecules for quantitative, reproducible TCR counting. For every blood RNA sample, sequencing covered both the TCR alpha and TCR beta chains. The paper's processing steps were these. The median number of TCRs per sample was approximately 93,000, ranging from roughly 20,000 to 700,000. V, J and CDR3 annotation of the TCR reads was carried out using the Decombinator software suite. Every sample was subsampled to the same number of TCRs (28,000) for the PS versus PT1 abundance plots. TCRs were defined as expanded if absent before sensitization and observed at least eight times at the 2-week time point. TCRdb reworked the public reads: Q25 trimming with fastp, MiXCR clone assembly, productive beta chains retained. Under each unique CDR3 protein, matching rows form one entry showing the most common genes and DNA. Here the V and J calls rest on TCRdb's processing, not on the authors' analysis. For this sample the table gives some 79,000 distinct CDR3 sequences, of which about 10% were detected only once. The top ten constitute roughly 5% of the sample.

The CDR3, from cysteine to phenylalanine, totals 16 residues. Only the CDR3 DNA stays, 48 bases, in frame from base 1. Clipping removes 3 bases from V and 6 bases from J, with 16 as the unmatched junction base count. From a lookup of the germline V gene, CDR1 and CDR2 are SQVTM and ANQGSEA. As regards this clonotype: The specificity of this receptor is unknown. Base qualities are not recorded, but no much larger clone differs from it by a single base.

Recombination connected TRBV29-1 to TRBJ2-5; TRBD1 lines up with 7 middle nucleotides. The receptor was isolated from a woman aged 50 to 60 with alopecia areata. Some clones in this sample may be carry-over from other donors' samples. The material was whole blood, obtained in connection with sensitization to the hapten diphenylcyclopropenone (DPC). Here is the DNA: TGCAGCGTTGACTTTCAAGCTGTCGGGACAGAACAGACCCAGTACTTC. Its product reads: CSVDFQAVGTEQTQYF. Here the CDR3 is joined to the reference TRBV29-1 and TRBJ2-5 genes, and the full variable domain is: SAVISQKPSRDICQRGTSLTIQCQVDSQVTMMFWYRQQPGQSLTLIATANQGSEATYESGFVIDKFPISRPNLTFSTLTVSNMSPEDSSIYLCSVDFQAVGTEQTQYFGPGTRLLVL.